This T cell receptor beta chain emerged from a study of blood T cell repertoires in COVID-19 (dated by TCRdb to 2018 to 2020). Context from the whole study: Samples from collaborators originated in the United States, Italy and Spain and spanned both the acute and convalescent phases of COVID-19. The prospective study material was composed of cDNA or gDNA derived from T cells, B-cell-depleted T cells, or PBMCs. Subjects who had been exposed to COVID-19, were actively infected with it, or had recovered from it provided the deeply sampled blood TCRbeta repertoires that made up the dataset. The repertoires were made available in a free public database intended to serve as a resource for research on the immune response to SARS-CoV-2. Samples were obtained from the ongoing ImmuneRACE study (first 160 participants) and from 1,200 or so subjects provided by 6 global collaborators. A de-identified subject ID, COVID-19 status, age in years and sex were almost always included in the sample metadata. Where HLA class I and class II types were available, the types were taken from metadata supplied by the sample provider, not from assay-based typing.

Notes on this clone: It lacks a known antigen. No qualities accompany the bases; no much larger clone lies one base away.

Whole blood was collected in K2EDTA tubes by collaborating institutions according to the institutions' own protocols. For TCRbeta analysis, collaborator samples were shipped as frozen whole blood, as isolated PBMCs, or as DNA extracted from either sample type. TCRbeta CDR3 regions were amplified from genomic DNA using the immunoSEQ Assay, a bias-controlled multiplex PCR. For the original study's pipeline: The number of nucleated cells in each sample was estimated by amplification of reference gene primers within the assay. To quantify the absolute abundance of each unique TCRbeta CDR3 rearrangement, sequence reads were collapsed and filtered. For each sample, productive Simpson clonality was calculated as the square root of Simpson's diversity index across productive rearrangements. What TCRdb holds here is the immuneACCESS table cut down to in-frame rearrangements. Part of the clones is not present; checked against another copy, under half of the missing clones reflect an unresolved V gene, and the others are unexplained. The V and J calls and clone size were taken over from that table, and D and trimming were inferred from the DNA. The sample table records about 220,000 clones; 80% of these occur just once. Of the sample, about 7.2% falls within the top ten clones.

Reading the germline V gene gives CDR1 SGDLS and CDR2 YYNGEE. The CDR3 starts with the cysteine, ends with the phenylalanine, and has 13 residues. The only DNA kept is the CDR3, 39 bases in frame from the first base. V loses 3 bases, J loses 7 bases, and the germline ends lie 13 bases apart. The paper's findings and limits, for the study overall: The amount of clinical and demographic metadata varied by source and participant and was provided uncurated.

The sequenced sample consisted of peripheral blood. This clonotype was sampled from a woman between 65 and 79 years old with acute or convalescent COVID-19. The sequence joins TRBV9 to TRBJ2-5; the D gene remains uncertain. The encoded CDR3 is CASSDLSQRTQYF. DNA sequence: TGTGCCAGCAGCGACCTCTCCCAGCGGACCCAGTACTTC. Outside the CDR3, residues come from the reference TRBV9 and TRBJ2-5 proteins, so the full variable domain is: DSGVTQTPKHLITATGQRVTLRCSPRSGDLSVYWYQQSLDQGLQFLIQYYNGEERAKGNILERFSAQQFPDLHSELNLSSLELGDSALYFCASSDLSQRTQYFGPGTRLLVL.